A single sample is the source of the 9 T cell receptor beta chains below, sequenced in a study of T-cell memory formation after mild COVID-19. TCRdb reprocessed the 5' RACE reads with MiXCR, giving one entry per CDR3 protein. The data show 350,000 or so distinct CDR3 sequences, 13% seen once. The sequencing input was PBMCs or a T cell subset sorted from them (not recorded which). These receptors came from a young man who had mild COVID-19 (a few samples of this study predate the infection). Cell type and time point are not known.

This clonotype was observed a few times. V usage is TRBV24-1 and J usage is TRBJ2-2, with 9 bases lining up with TRBD2. This CDR3 is 15 amino acids long. The trim removed 9 bases at V and 1 base at J, leaving 5 bases unmatched. Germline CDR1 reads KGHDR; CDR2 reads SFDVKD. In DNA form, the CDR3 reads TGTGCCACCGGGAGGACTAGCGAGAACACCGGGGAGCTGTTTTTT. This encodes CATGRTSENTGELFF.

This clonotype was counted ten times or more. The chain couples TRBV6-6 to TRBJ2-7, with 7 bases aligning to TRBD1. The CDR3 sequence is 17 residues long. Germline V gene lookup returns CDR1 MNHNY and CDR2 SVGAGI (reference sequence). Trimming removed 0 bases from V and 5 bases from J; junction bases left unmatched: 13. CDR3 in amino acids: CASSYSGPQGVYHEQYF. DNA of the CDR3: TGTGCCAGCAGTTACTCGGGGCCCCAGGGGGTTTACCACGAGCAGTACTTC.

This clonotype was seen more than once but under ten times. This chain uses TRBV3-1 with TRBJ2-7, with D unclear. V was clipped by 1 base and J by 3 bases, with 7 bases between them. The CDR3 has 13 amino acids. Germline CDR1 and CDR2: LGHDT and YNNKEL (reference sequence). CDR3 coding DNA: TGTGCCAGCAGCCAAGCCCCCCACTACGAGCAGTACGTC. It encodes CASSQAPHYEQYV.

The chain is built from TRBV27 and TRBJ2-3, with D unclear. Trimming shortened V by 4 bases and J by 2 bases, and 13 bases separated the two germline ends. The CDR3 extends over 15 amino acids. Per germline, CDR1 MNHEY and CDR2 SMNVEV (reference sequence). The CDR3 is CASSSIVGSTDTQYF. In DNA, the CDR3 is TGTGCCAGCAGTTCTATCGTGGGGTCCACAGATACGCAGTATTTT.

This clonotype showed up many times. The chain couples TRBV3-1 to TRBJ1-1; TRBD1 aligns across 7 bases. V was clipped by 5 bases and J by 8 bases; unmatched bases: 5. There are 12 residues in the CDR3. The germline CDR1 and CDR2 sequences are LGHDT and YNNKEL (reference sequence). The CDR3 coding sequence is TGTGCCAGCAGCGACAGGGCGATGGAAGCTTTCTTT. This sequence encodes CASSDRAMEAFF.

The table lists this clonotype with a few counts. V usage is TRBV10-3 and J usage is TRBJ1-5; weak D call: TRBD1 (5 bases). Trimming stripped 6 bases from V and 8 bases from J, with 14 bases between. This CDR3 is 13 amino acids long. Germline V CDR1 and CDR2: ENHRY, SYGVKD. The CDR3: CAIRSTALEPQHF. The CDR3 DNA follows: TGTGCCATCAGATCGACAGCCCTGGAGCCCCAGCATTTT.

This chain's CDR3 is CASRYTPGQGVTGELFF. The CDR3 DNA sequence: TGTGCCAGCAGATACACCCCGGGACAGGGTGTCACCGGGGAGCTGTTTTTT. The rearrangement joins TRBV12-3 or TRBV12-4 to TRBJ2-2; TRBD1 matches at 9 bases. After removal of 6 bases from V and 4 bases from J, the junction contained 12 bases not matched to a gene. The CDR3 loop spans 17 amino acids.

The J gene is TRBJ2-2, the V gene TRBV7-2; no definite D call. CDR1 and CDR2 from the germline V gene are SGHTA and FQGNSA. CDR3 length: 13 residues. V shed 2 bases and J shed 6 bases, with 7 bases lying between them. Here the CDR3 DNA reads TGTGCCAGCAGCTTACTAGGTCCCGGGGAGCTGTTTTTT. Translating gives CASSLLGPGELFF.

This clonotype was seen only a few times. The genes are TRBV7-2 and TRBJ1-5; 9 bases align to TRBD1. The CDR3 runs 16 residues. Trimming cost V 5 bases and J 1 base; bases outside gene matches: 6. Germline V gives CDR1 SGHTA, CDR2 FQGNSA. CDR3 sequence reads: CASSLLGQGSNQPQHF. In nucleotides, the CDR3 is TGTGCCAGCAGCCTCCTGGGACAGGGAAGCAATCAGCCCCAGCATTTT.